These T cell receptor beta chains were read from a single sample in a study of identical twins. A single record per CDR3 protein comes from TCRdb applying MiXCR to the 5' RACE reads. The repertoire holds some 660,000 distinct CDR3 sequences, with under 9% as singletons. This sample was shared with a second study, whose subject was yellow fever vaccine responses in identical twins.

Sequenced sample: PBMCs. All receptors come from a woman under 30 in good health. Both conserved end residues are part of each CDR3. D genes are given only for firm matches. A clone size is listed for some rows: how often the clone was seen (once, few, many), or a class if it is expanded.

>-|TRBD1|TRBJ2-7|TRBV7-9
TGTGCCAGCAGCTTTAGGGGGACAGACTCCTACGAGCAGTACTTC
CASSFRGTDSYEQYF
>-|TRBD2|TRBJ2-7|TRBV29-1
TGCAGCGCTATAGCGGGGGCTGTATCCTACGAGCAGTACTTC
CSAIAGAVSYEQYF
>-|-|TRBJ2-2|TRBV5-1
TGCGCCAGCAGCAAAACCGCAGTGGAGGGCGGGGAGCTGTTTTTT
CASSKTAVEGGELFF
>-|-|TRBJ1-2|TRBV6-5
TGTGCCAGCAGTTACTCAATTGGGGGCTACACCTTC
CASSYSIGGYTF
>few|-|TRBJ1-6|TRBV3-1
TGTGCCAGCAGCCAGGGGGCTTCACCCCTCCACTTT
CASSQGASPLHF
>-|TRBD2|TRBJ2-2|TRBV2
TGTGCCTTCAGTTTTTGGCTAGCGGGAGTAAACACCGGGGAGCTGTTTTTT
CAFSFWLAGVNTGELFF
>-|-|TRBJ2-2|TRBV12-3/TRBV12-4
TGTGCCAGCACCCAACAGGGGAGGGTCGGGGAGCTGTTTTTT
CASTQQGRVGELFF
>-|TRBD1|TRBJ2-5|TRBV2
TGTGCCTGCAGTTTACGGCAGGGGGTAGCTGGTGTCCAAGAGACCCAGTACTTC
CACSLRQGVAGVQETQYF
>many|-|TRBJ1-4|TRBV27
TGTGCCAGCAGAATGCGCAGGGCAAATGAAAAACTGTTTTTT
CASRMRRANEKLFF
>-|-|TRBJ2-1|TRBV19
TGTGCCAGTAGTATAGCCTCGACCAACCGGATCCTCAATGAGCAGTTCTTC
CASSIASTNRILNEQFF
>-|-|TRBJ1-6|TRBV20-1
TGCAGTGCTAGAGAGACAATTACTCATTCACCCCTCCACTTT
CSARETITHSPLHF
>-|-|TRBJ1-1|TRBV28
TGTGCCAGCAGTTTATGGTACACTGAAGCTTTCTTT
CASSLWYTEAFF
>-|TRBD1|TRBJ1-2|TRBV20-1
TGCAGTGAAAGGGGACAGCGCGATAACTATGGCTACACCTTC
CSERGQRDNYGYTF
>many|-|TRBJ2-5|TRBV10-3
TGTGCCATCAGTGAGTCGACTCGAGAGACCCAGTACTTC
CAISESTRETQYF
>-|-|TRBJ2-3|TRBV9
TGTGCCAGCAGTCTAGCCCTGCGCACAGATACGCAGTATTTT
CASSLALRTDTQYF
>many|-|TRBJ2-1|TRBV7-9
TGTGCCAGCAGCTTGGGGCACAATGAGCAGTTCTTC
CASSLGHNEQFF
>few|TRBD2|TRBJ2-5|TRBV9
TGTGCCAGCAGCGTAGGGGGACTAGTGGTAGAGACCCAGTACTTC
CASSVGGLVVETQYF
>once|-|TRBJ2-7|TRBV14
TGTGCCAGCAGCCAGCCTGGACTTTATTCCTACGAGCAGTACTTC
CASSQPGLYSYEQYF
>-|-|TRBJ1-5|TRBV5-8
TGTGCCAGCTCCCGGTGGGGTCAGCCCCAGCATTTT
CASSRWGQPQHF
>few|-|TRBJ2-7|TRBV10-3
TGTGCCATCAGTGTAAACCAGGGTAACTACGAGCAGTACTTC
CAISVNQGNYEQYF
>few|TRBD1|TRBJ2-7|TRBV20-1
TGCAGTGGGACAGGGGGCATCGAGCAGTACTTC
CSGTGGIEQYF
>-|-|TRBJ2-7|TRBV2
TGTGCCAGCAGTGAAGCGATAGTTCTAGTCGAGCAGTACTTC
CASSEAIVLVEQYF
>few|TRBD1|TRBJ2-2|TRBV3-1
TGTGCCAGCAGCCCTCAGGGACAGGTGAACACCGGGGAGCTGTTTTTT
CASSPQGQVNTGELFF
>few|-|TRBJ2-7|TRBV6-6
TGTGCCAGCAGCGTGTCGACGGAATACGAGCAGTACTTC
CASSVSTEYEQYF
>many|-|TRBJ2-5|TRBV11-2
TGTGCCAGCAGCCCAATCCGAGGGGATGCGACCCAGTACTTC
CASSPIRGDATQYF
>few|TRBD2|TRBJ2-7|TRBV4-3
TGCGCCAGCAGCCAAGACCGCATCGGACTAGCGGGATCGTACGAGCAGTACTTC
CASSQDRIGLAGSYEQYF
>few|TRBD1|TRBJ2-1|TRBV12-3/TRBV12-4
TGTGCCAGCAGTCCACAGGGGGCGCTTACCATCGAGCAGTTCTTC
CASSPQGALTIEQFF
>-|TRBD1|TRBJ1-4|TRBV20-1
TGCAGTGCTTCCGACGGGACAGGGGGGGAAAAACTGTTTTTT
CSASDGTGGEKLFF
>-|-|TRBJ2-3|TRBV7-7
TGTGCTAGGGGCCGGGACAAAAAGTTCACAGATACGCAGTATTTT
CARGRDKKFTDTQYF
>many|TRBD2|TRBJ2-3|TRBV5-1
TGCGCCAGCAGCTTGGAGGCTAGCGGGGGGGCGGAAGATACGCAGTATTTT
CASSLEASGGAEDTQYF
>-|-|TRBJ2-7|TRBV4-3
TGCGCCAGCAGCCCGGACCCAGGGGACGCCTACGAGCAGTACTTC
CASSPDPGDAYEQYF
>many|TRBD1|TRBJ2-3|TRBV5-1
TGCGCCAGCAGCCCAGGACAGGGGGCAAGAGATACGCAGTATTTT
CASSPGQGARDTQYF
>many|TRBD2|TRBJ2-1|TRBV3-1
TGTGCCAGCAGCCAAGATAGCCTAGCGGCTATCTTGGACCGCTCCTACAATGAGCAGTTCTTC
CASSQDSLAAILDRSYNEQFF
>few|-|TRBJ2-3|TRBV20-1
TGCAGTGCTAGGTTTCTACTGGGCACAGATACGCAGTATTTT
CSARFLLGTDTQYF
>many|TRBD1|TRBJ2-7|TRBV28
TGTGCCAGCAGTTTAGTTAGACAGGGGTACTACGAGCAGTACTTC
CASSLVRQGYYEQYF
>few|-|TRBJ2-5|TRBV20-1
TGCAGTGCGGCCAGGGCCTCCAATCAAGAGACCCAGTACTTC
CSAARASNQETQYF
>many|-|TRBJ2-2|TRBV24-1
TGTGCCACCAGTGATTCTGGCACAGGGTCCACCGGGGAGCTGTTTTTT
CATSDSGTGSTGELFF